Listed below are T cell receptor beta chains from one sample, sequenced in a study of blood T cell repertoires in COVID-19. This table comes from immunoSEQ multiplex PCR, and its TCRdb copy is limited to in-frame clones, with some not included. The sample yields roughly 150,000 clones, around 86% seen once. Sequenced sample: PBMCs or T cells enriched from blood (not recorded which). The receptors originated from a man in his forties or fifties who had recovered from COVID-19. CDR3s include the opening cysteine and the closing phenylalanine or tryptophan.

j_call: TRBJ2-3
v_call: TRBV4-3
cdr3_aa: CASSHRDRDADTQYF

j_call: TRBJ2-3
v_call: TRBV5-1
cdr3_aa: CASSLDPRNTDTQYF

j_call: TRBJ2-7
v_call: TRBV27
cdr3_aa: CASSLYRGGPGEQYF

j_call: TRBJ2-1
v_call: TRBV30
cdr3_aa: CAWSGPYGGDYNEQFF

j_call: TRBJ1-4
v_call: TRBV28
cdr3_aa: CASRSPGTLEKLFF

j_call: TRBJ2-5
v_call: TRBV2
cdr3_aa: CASSSGGVETQYF

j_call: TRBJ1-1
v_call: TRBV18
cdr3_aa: CASSPRQGEAFF

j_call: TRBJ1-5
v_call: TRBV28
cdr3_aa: CASSTQGNQPQHF

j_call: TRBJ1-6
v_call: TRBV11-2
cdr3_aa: CASSLQGPLHF

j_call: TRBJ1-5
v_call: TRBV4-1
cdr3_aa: CASSQPGQSNQPQHF

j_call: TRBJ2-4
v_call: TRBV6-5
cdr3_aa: CASSSTGGTNIQYF

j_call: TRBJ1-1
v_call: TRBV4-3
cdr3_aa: CASSQEGQGHTEAFF

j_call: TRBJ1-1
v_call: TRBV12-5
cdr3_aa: CASGPGQSNTEAFF

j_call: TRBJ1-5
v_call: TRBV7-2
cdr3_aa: CASSPLGQPQHF

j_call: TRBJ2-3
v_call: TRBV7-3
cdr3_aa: CASSLTSAVVTDTQYF

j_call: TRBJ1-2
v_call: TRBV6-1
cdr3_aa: CASSDLWGDGYTF

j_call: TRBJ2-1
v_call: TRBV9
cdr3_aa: CASSVLSGDEQFF

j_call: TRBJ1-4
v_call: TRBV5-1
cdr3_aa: CASSLAIGGAFNEKLFF

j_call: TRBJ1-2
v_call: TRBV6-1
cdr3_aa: CASSEQGASDGYTF

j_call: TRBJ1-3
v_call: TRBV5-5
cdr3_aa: CASSLGDRRSGNTIYF

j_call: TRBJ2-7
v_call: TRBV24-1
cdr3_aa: CATSESGGVPYEQYF

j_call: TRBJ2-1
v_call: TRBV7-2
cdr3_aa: CASSGGGLAGPSYNEQFF

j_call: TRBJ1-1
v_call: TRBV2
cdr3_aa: CASSEQGDYTEAFF

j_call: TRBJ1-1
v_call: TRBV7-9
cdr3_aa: CASSQGQATTEAFF

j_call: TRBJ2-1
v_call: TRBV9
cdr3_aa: CASSHGGSSYNEQFF

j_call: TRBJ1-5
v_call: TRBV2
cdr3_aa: CASKGTGDQPQHF

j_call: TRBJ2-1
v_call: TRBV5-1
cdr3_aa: CASSIRQGSNNEQFF

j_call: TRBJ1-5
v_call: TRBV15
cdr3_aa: CATSEGQYSNQPQHF

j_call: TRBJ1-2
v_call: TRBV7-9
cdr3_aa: CASSEGQGGYTF

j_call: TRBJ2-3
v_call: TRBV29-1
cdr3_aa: CSSSGTGSVLTDTQYF

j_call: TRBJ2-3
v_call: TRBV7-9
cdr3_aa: CASSPGLAGGPSTDTQYF

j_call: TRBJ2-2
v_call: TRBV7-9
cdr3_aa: CASSLAGGNTGELFF

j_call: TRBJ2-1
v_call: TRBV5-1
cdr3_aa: CASSPLAANEQFF

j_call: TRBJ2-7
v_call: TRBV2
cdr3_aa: CASSEEKTSGREQYF

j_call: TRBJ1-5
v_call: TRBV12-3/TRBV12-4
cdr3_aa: CASSFSSPKPQHF

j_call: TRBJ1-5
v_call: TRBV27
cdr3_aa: CASSPFRGQRQPQHF

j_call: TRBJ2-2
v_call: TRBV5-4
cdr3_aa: CASSTWTALNTGELFF

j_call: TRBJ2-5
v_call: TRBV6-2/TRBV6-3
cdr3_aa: CASSRNRGQETQYF

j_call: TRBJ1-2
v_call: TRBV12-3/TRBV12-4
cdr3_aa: CASSFDRDYGYTF

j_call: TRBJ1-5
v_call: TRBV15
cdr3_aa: CATSRADREQPQHF

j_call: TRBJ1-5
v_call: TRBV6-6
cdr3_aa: CASRQGESNQPQHF

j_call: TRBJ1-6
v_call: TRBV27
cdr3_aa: CASSLSAGYNSPLHF

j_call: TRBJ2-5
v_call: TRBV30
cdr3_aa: CAWSLRRETQYF

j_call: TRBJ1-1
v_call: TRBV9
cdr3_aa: CASSVVTGLNTEAFF

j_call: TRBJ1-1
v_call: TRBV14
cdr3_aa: CASSQGGQGTEAFF

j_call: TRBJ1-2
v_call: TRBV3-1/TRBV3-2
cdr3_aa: CASNNLGTGGYGYTF

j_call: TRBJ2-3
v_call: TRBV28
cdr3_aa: CATDNHSGRARTQYF

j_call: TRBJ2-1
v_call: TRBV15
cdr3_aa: CATSRDSRGSSNNEQFF

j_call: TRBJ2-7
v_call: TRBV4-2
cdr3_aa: CASSQDLERRERREQYF

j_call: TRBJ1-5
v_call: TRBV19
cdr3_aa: CASSTRGRLNQPQHF